The source of this TCR beta chain is a study of control samples from healthy donors and cancer patients. Some clones are missing from TCRdb's copy, which holds only in-frame ones; the method was immunoSEQ multiplex PCR. The sample holds approximately 150,000 clones, 94% seen once. CDR1 and CDR2 from the germline V gene are SGHRS and YFSETQ. Trimming removed 3 bases from V and 3 bases from J, with 7 bases in between. The CDR3 is made up of 12 amino acids. V usage is TRBV5-1 and J usage is TRBJ2-7, with D hard to call. The clonotype comes from a young woman in good health. The sequencing sample was made of blood. The CDR3 reads CASSSPGYEQYF. The CDR3 coding sequence is TGCGCCAGCAGCTCCCCCGGCTACGAGCAGTACTTC.